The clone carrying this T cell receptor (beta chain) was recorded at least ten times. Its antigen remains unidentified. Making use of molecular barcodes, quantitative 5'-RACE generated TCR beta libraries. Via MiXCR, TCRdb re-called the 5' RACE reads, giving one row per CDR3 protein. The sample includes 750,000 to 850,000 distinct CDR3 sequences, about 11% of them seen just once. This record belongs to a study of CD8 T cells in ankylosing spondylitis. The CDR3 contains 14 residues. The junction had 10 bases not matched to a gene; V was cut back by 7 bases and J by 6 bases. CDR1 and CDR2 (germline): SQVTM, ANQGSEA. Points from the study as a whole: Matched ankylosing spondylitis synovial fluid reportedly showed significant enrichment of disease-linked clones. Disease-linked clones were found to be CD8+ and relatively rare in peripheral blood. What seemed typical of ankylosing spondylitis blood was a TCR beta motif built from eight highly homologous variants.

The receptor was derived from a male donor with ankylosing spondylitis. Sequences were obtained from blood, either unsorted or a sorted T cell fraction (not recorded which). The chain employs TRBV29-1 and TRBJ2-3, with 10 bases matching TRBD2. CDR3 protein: CSARVAGGRDTQYF. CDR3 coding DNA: TGCAGCGCCCGCGTAGCGGGAGGACGGGATACGCAGTATTTT.